The 9 T cell receptor beta chains listed next were all sequenced from one sample in a study of Graves' ophthalmopathy and Graves' hyperthyroidism. CDR3 regions of TCR beta were amplified from RNA transcripts. Following a first-round RT-PCR that used HTBI primers, a second-round multiplex PCR was carried out. TCRdb re-called the multiplex PCR reads with MiXCR, one entry per CDR3 protein. The sample consists of about 500,000 distinct CDR3 sequences, 39% of them appearing once. Sample: peripheral blood or thyroid tissue (not recorded which). These receptor sequences come from an adult man with Graves' hyperthyroidism.

The chain combines TRBV7-9 with TRBJ1-2; D is unclear. V was shortened by 1 base and J by 7 bases, with 10 bases between the two germline ends. This CDR3 contains 13 residues. Germline CDR1 SEHNR, CDR2 FQNEAQ (reference sequence). CDR3 region: CASSLVDGFGYTF. DNA for the CDR3: TGTGCCAGCAGCTTAGTCGACGGCTTTGGCTACACCTTC.

This chain uses TRBV7-9 with TRBJ2-3; a possible D gene is TRBD2 (5 bases). The CDR3 is made up of 16 amino acids. CDR1 SEHNR and CDR2 FQNEAQ come from the germline V gene (reference sequence). Trimming removed 8 bases from V and 0 bases from J, with 18 bases in between. The DNA for the CDR3 is TGTGCCAGCTGCTCGGGTAGCGCTTCTAGCACAGATACGCAGTATTTT. Translated: CASCSGSASSTDTQYF.

The V call is TRBV12-5, the J call TRBJ2-7; tentative D call: TRBD1 (5 bases). Germline CDR1 and CDR2: LGHNT and FRNRAP. The V and J ends lost 7 bases and 7 bases respectively, with 17 bases between them. The CDR3 runs 13 residues. The DNA for the CDR3 is TGTGCTAGTGTCAGGGCAGGGTCCGGGGAGCAGTACTTC. Encoded protein: CASVRAGSGEQYF.

This clonotype was observed many times. The rearrangement links TRBV13 to TRBJ1-2, with 7 positions matching TRBD1. The CDR3 runs 14 residues. The germline gives CDR1 PRHDT, CDR2 FYEKMQ (reference sequence). V shed 5 bases, J shed 6 bases, and the junction held 9 bases outside the gene matches. The CDR3, as DNA: TGTGCCAGCAGCCCAACCACCGGGACAGATGGCTACACCTTC. Amino acid sequence: CASSPTTGTDGYTF.

The chain employs TRBV7-9 and TRBJ2-2; 12 nucleotides line up with TRBD1. Per germline, CDR1 SEHNR and CDR2 FQNEAQ (reference sequence). V shed 3 bases and J 8 bases; nucleotides not matched to a gene: 4. The CDR3 has 15 amino acids. For the CDR3, the DNA is TGTGCCAGCAGCTTCCGGGACAGGGGGCAAGGGGAGCTGTTTTTT. It yields the protein CASSFRDRGQGELFF.

Remarks on this clonotype: A much larger clone differs from this one at a single base, so this may be a read error. The chain links TRBV10-3 to TRBJ1-5; D unresolved. Trimming took 5 bases from V and 3 from J, leaving 17 bases between them. Germline CDR1 is ENHRY and CDR2 is SYGVKD. This CDR3 has 16 residues. For the CDR3, the DNA is TGTGCCATCAGTTTGATCCCCGCCTTCGACAATCAGCCCCAGCATTTT. It translates to CAISLIPAFDNQPQHF.

The chain has TRBV29-1 and TRBJ2-7, with a weak D call TRBD1 (5 bases). The CDR3 totals 12 residues. Per germline, CDR1 SQVTM and CDR2 ANQGSEA. Trimming left V 8 bases short and J 3 bases short, with 14 bases between. The CDR3 nucleotides read TGCAGCTTGGGCCAGGGTGTCTACGAGCAGTACTTC. Residues: CSLGQGVYEQYF.

This clonotype was counted many times. V gene TRBV20-1 combines with J gene TRBJ1-1; D call uncertain. Trimming left V 3 bases short and J 9 bases short, with 17 bases between. The germline gives CDR1 DFQATT, CDR2 SNEGSKA (reference sequence). This CDR3 is built from 13 residues. The CDR3 DNA reads TGCAGTGCTAGTTTGGTAGGTAGGACCCAAGCTTTCTTT. Its protein is CSASLVGRTQAFF.

The J gene is TRBJ1-2, the V gene TRBV2; 7 nucleotides align to TRBD1. The CDR3 runs 14 residues. The germline V gene encodes CDR1 SNHLY and CDR2 FYNNEI. The V segment lost 3 bases and the J segment 7 bases; nucleotides outside the gene matches: 8. Here the CDR3 reads CASSEIPGGRGYTF. The CDR3 DNA follows: TGTGCCAGCAGTGAGATACCAGGGGGTCGTGGCTACACCTTC. The full variable domain, with the rest looked up from reference TRBV2 and TRBJ1-2, is EPEVTQTPSHQVTQMGQEVILRCVPISNHLYFYWYRQILGQKVEFLVSFYNNEISEKSEIFDDQFSVERPDGSNFTLKIRSTKLEDSAMYFCASSEIPGGRGYTFGSGTRLTVV.